The 31 T cell receptor beta chains reported below all come from one sample, sequenced in a study of cytomegalovirus exposure and HLA in healthy donors. Researchers ran the PCR with 60 Vbeta and 13 Jbeta primers. Some clones are missing from TCRdb's copy, which holds only in-frame ones; the method was immunoSEQ multiplex PCR. The table shows some 200,000 clones, with more than 65% occurring only once. Sequencing was carried out using PBMCs. The source is a man aged 50 to 59 in good health and CMV-seronegative.

The chain carries TRBV7-8 and TRBJ1-1; no clear D. Trimming removed 4 bases at V and 1 base at J, with 10 bases between. CDR1 and CDR2 (germline): SGHVS, FQNEAQ. The CDR3 spans 14 residues. The CDR3 DNA follows: TGTGCCAGCAGCTACCGGGAGGGGAACACTGAAGCTTTCTTT. Encoded protein: CASSYREGNTEAFF.

The V and J genes are TRBV7-8 and TRBJ1-3; D uncertain. V was pared by 5 bases and J by 6 bases, with 11 bases between. Per germline, CDR1 SGHVS and CDR2 FQNEAQ. The CDR3 is made up of 13 amino acids. The CDR3 sequence: CASSPSGENTIYF. The CDR3 DNA reads as TGTGCCAGCAGCCCCAGCGGGGAAAACACCATATATTTT.

V and J are TRBV9 and TRBJ1-1; 8 bases are shared with TRBD1. CDR3 length equals 15 residues. Germline values: CDR1 SGDLS, CDR2 YYNGEE. V lost 0 bases and J lost 2; bases outside the gene matches: 3. The CDR3 nucleotides are TGTGCCAGCAGCGTAGGAGGACAGGGTAACACTGAAGCTTTCTTT. It codes for CASSVGGQGNTEAFF. The entire variable domain, with the rest obtained from reference TRBV9 and TRBJ1-1, is as follows: DSGVTQTPKHLITATGQRVTLRCSPRSGDLSVYWYQQSLDQGLQFLIQYYNGEERAKGNILERFSAQQFPDLHSELNLSSLELGDSALYFCASSVGGQGNTEAFFGQGTRLTVV.

DNA of the CDR3: TGCAGCGTCCTGACAGGGACTAACTATGGCTACACCTTC. Its translation: CSVLTGTNYGYTF. The V gene is TRBV29-1, the J gene TRBJ1-2; the match to TRBD1 covers 7 bases. The V gene end was trimmed by 6 bases and the J gene end by 0 bases; junction bases not matched to a gene: 4. From germline, CDR1 is SQVTM and CDR2 ANQGSEA. This CDR3 comprises 13 residues.

J is TRBJ1-5 and V is TRBV9; 9 bases are a match to TRBD1. Germline loops: CDR1 SGDLS, CDR2 YYNGEE. Germline trimming cut 4 bases from V and 6 bases from J; bases unmatched to any gene: 5. The CDR3 extends over 14 amino acids. The CDR3 DNA follows: TGTGCCAGCAGCTTTACAGGGGGCTCTCAGCCCCAGCATTTT. It translates to CASSFTGGSQPQHF.

This clone was found a few times. This chain uses TRBV10-3 with TRBJ1-3, with D tentatively TRBD1 (6 bases). Trimming removed 6 bases at V and 1 base at J, with 7 bases between. The CDR3 extends over 13 amino acids. The germline V gene has CDR1 ENHRY and CDR2 SYGVKD. The CDR3 nucleotides read TGTGCCATCAGGGGACAATCTGGAAACACCATATATTTT. Translating gives CAIRGQSGNTIYF.

As DNA, the CDR3 is TGTGCCAGCAGCCAAGGCGCGGTAGATACGCAGTATTTT. Translation gives CASSQGAVDTQYF. V gene TRBV14 combines with J gene TRBJ2-3; D is unclear. The germline V gene has CDR1 SGHDN and CDR2 FVKESK. The length of the CDR3 is 13 residues. Trimming removed 1 base at V and 5 bases at J, with 7 bases between. Using reference TRBV14 and TRBJ2-3 for the parts outside the CDR3, the full variable domain is EAGVTQFPSHSVIEKGQTVTLRCDPISGHDNLYWYRRVMGKEIKFLLHFVKESKQDESGMPNNRFLAERTGGTYSTLKVQPAELEDSGVYFCASSQGAVDTQYFGPGTRLTVL.

This chain links TRBV4-1 with TRBJ1-6; perhaps TRBD1 as D (6 bases). V shed 1 base and J shed 0 bases, with 13 bases lying between them. The CDR3 sequence is 18 residues long. CDR1 and CDR2 from the germline V gene are MGHRA and YSYEKL. The DNA for the CDR3 is TGCGCCAGCAGCCAAGGCGGGGGCAGGGGCTCCTATAATTCACCCCTCCACTTT. It translates to CASSQGGGRGSYNSPLHF.

The gene calls are TRBV19 and TRBJ2-1; TRBD1 matches 8 bases. Germline V gene lookup returns CDR1 LNHDA and CDR2 SQIVND (reference sequence). J gave up 4 bases and V 1 base, and 6 bases lay outside the gene matches. The CDR3 is 16 amino acids. The CDR3: CASSIGVRTGYNEQFF. CDR3 sequence (DNA): TGTGCCAGTAGTATAGGTGTAAGGACAGGGTACAATGAGCAGTTCTTC.

This rearrangement joins TRBV15 to TRBJ1-2, with 7 bases matching TRBD1. The junction had 6 bases not matched to a gene; V was cut back by 1 base and J by 1 base. CDR3 length equals 16 residues. Germline CDR1 and CDR2: LNHNV and YYDKDF (reference sequence). CDR3 residues: CATSRGGWDSNYGYTF. CDR3 bases: TGTGCCACCAGCAGAGGAGGGTGGGACAGTAACTATGGCTACACCTTC. Full variable domain (rest looked up from reference TRBV15 and TRBJ1-2): DAMVIQNPRYQVTQFGKPVTLSCSQTLNHNVMYWYQQKSSQAPKLLFHYYDKDFNNEADTPDNFQSRRPNTSFCFLDIRSPGLGDTAMYLCATSRGGWDSNYGYTFGSGTRLTVV.

This chain uses TRBV27 with TRBJ1-1; tentatively, D is TRBD1 (6 bases). Trimming took 6 bases from V and 1 from J, leaving 9 bases between them. Germline CDR1 reads MNHEY; CDR2 reads SMNVEV (reference sequence). There are 13 residues in the CDR3. The CDR3 loop reads CASRMTGNTEAFF. CDR3 coding DNA: TGTGCCAGCAGGATGACAGGGAACACTGAAGCTTTCTTT.

V usage is TRBV28 and J usage is TRBJ2-4; the match to TRBD2 covers 13 bases. CDR1 MDHEN and CDR2 SYDVKM come from the germline V gene. This CDR3 is built from 17 residues. V shed 7 bases, J shed 16 bases, and the junction held 22 bases outside the gene matches. The CDR3 coding sequence is TGTGCCAGCACCCCCCCCGGGACTAGCGGGGAAATTAGTGGTCTTTACTTC. It is translated as CASTPPGTSGEISGLYF.

The CDR3 DNA reads TGTGCCAGCAGCCAGCCTAGCGGGGGGCGGGCTGGTGAGCAGTTCTTC. Translated, it gives CASSQPSGGRAGEQFF. This chain joins TRBV7-6 and TRBJ2-1; 11 bases are a match to TRBD2. CDR3 length: 16 residues. J was trimmed by 9 bases and V by 5 bases; bases with no gene match: 12. Germline assignment: CDR1 SGHVS and CDR2 FNYEAQ. The full variable domain, in which reference TRBV7-6 and TRBJ2-1 provide the parts outside the CDR3, is GAGVSQSPRYKVTKRGQDVALRCDPISGHVSLYWYRQALGQGPEFLTYFNYEAQQDKSGLPNDRFSAERPEGSISTLTIQRTEQRDSAMYRCASSQPSGGRAGEQFFGPGTRLTVL.

This clone has just a few counts. The V gene is TRBV14, the J gene TRBJ1-3, with D unclear. With 0 bases removed from V and 0 bases from J, the gap between germline ends came to 3 bases. CDR3 size: 14 residues. From germline, CDR1 is SGHDN and CDR2 FVKESK. The CDR3 sequence: CASSQDYSGNTIYF. The CDR3 region has the DNA TGTGCCAGCAGCCAAGACTACTCTGGAAACACCATATATTTT.

The CDR3 DNA follows: TGTGCCAGCAGCGCCGCGACAGATACGCAGTATTTT. Translation: CASSAATDTQYF. The chain links TRBV9 to TRBJ2-3; D remains ambiguous. The CDR3 is 12 residues long. Per the germline V gene, CDR1 is SGDLS and CDR2 is YYNGEE. Between the trimmed V and J ends, which lost 3 bases and 3 bases, there was a span of 5 bases. Full variable domain (outside the CDR3, taken from reference TRBV9 and TRBJ2-3): DSGVTQTPKHLITATGQRVTLRCSPRSGDLSVYWYQQSLDQGLQFLIQYYNGEERAKGNILERFSAQQFPDLHSELNLSSLELGDSALYFCASSAATDTQYFGPGTRLTVL.

The rearrangement joins TRBV2 to TRBJ2-3; TRBD1 aligns across 9 bases. With 10 bases clipped from V and 1 base from J, the junction kept 3 bases outside the gene matches. The germline gives CDR1 SNHLY, CDR2 FYNNEI. This CDR3 region has 13 residues. CDR3 amino acids: CAIGTGRTDTQYF. The CDR3 region has the DNA TGTGCCATCGGGACAGGGCGCACAGATACGCAGTATTTT.

The genes are TRBV27 and TRBJ1-6, with a tentative D call TRBD1 (6 bases). The CDR3 length is 15 residues. V gave up 5 bases and J gave up 10 bases, with 18 bases separating them. Germline V gives CDR1 MNHEY, CDR2 SMNVEV (reference sequence). CDR3 region: CASSPREGGQSPLHF. In DNA form, the CDR3 reads TGTGCCAGCAGTCCCCGGGAGGGGGGGCAATCACCCCTCCACTTT.

Written as DNA, the CDR3 is TGTGCCAGCAGCACCGGGACAGGGGGCGTCATGAAGGAAAAACTGTTTTTT. Translated, it gives CASSTGTGGVMKEKLFF. This rearrangement joins TRBV5-8 to TRBJ1-4, with 12 bases identical to TRBD1. Germline loops: CDR1 SGHTS, CDR2 YDEGEE. The CDR3 has 17 amino acids. The ends lost 4 bases at V and 8 bases at J; junction bases unmatched: 12.

This clone was observed a few times. This rearrangement joins TRBV30 to TRBJ1-5; TRBD1 is a possible D gene (5 bases). CDR3 length equals 14 residues. The germline V gene encodes CDR1 GTSNPN and CDR2 SVGIG (reference sequence). Between the trimmed V and J ends, which lost 7 bases and 2 bases, there was a span of 15 bases. CDR3 region: CAYQAGKGNQPQHF. The DNA for the CDR3 is TGTGCCTACCAAGCAGGGAAGGGCAATCAGCCCCAGCATTTT.

The chain recombines TRBV27 with TRBJ1-5, with 7 nucleotides matching TRBD1. The ends lost 3 bases at V and 6 bases at J; junction bases unmatched: 8. Germline assignment: CDR1 MNHEY and CDR2 SMNVEV (reference sequence). The CDR3 has 15 amino acids. CDR3 DNA: TGTGCCAGCAGTTTTACAGGGGCAACCAGTCAGCCCCAGCATTTT. It is translated as CASSFTGATSQPQHF.

CDR3 loop: CASSLWAGRTEAFF. The CDR3 region has the DNA TGTGCCAGCAGTTTATGGGCAGGGAGGACTGAAGCTTTCTTT. The chain is built from TRBV27 and TRBJ1-1; a weak D match, TRBD1 (5 bases). V was shortened by 1 base and J by 5 bases, with 11 bases between the two germline ends. Per the germline V gene, CDR1 is MNHEY and CDR2 is SMNVEV (reference sequence). CDR3 length: 14 amino acids.

V and J are TRBV13 and TRBJ1-1; maybe TRBD1 (6 bases). This CDR3 comprises 15 residues. Looked up from germline, CDR1 is PRHDT and CDR2 is FYEKMQ (reference sequence). V was pared by 3 bases and J by 1 base, with 12 bases between. Here the CDR3 reads CASSFDRLENTEAFF. CDR3 in DNA: TGTGCCAGCAGCTTCGACAGGTTGGAGAACACTGAAGCTTTCTTT.

The rearrangement joins TRBV25-1 to TRBJ2-4; perhaps TRBD1 as D (6 bases). Trimming stripped 4 bases from V and 3 bases from J, with 16 bases between. This CDR3 is built from 16 residues. Germline V gene sequence: CDR1 MGHDK, CDR2 SYGVNS. The CDR3 is CASSGQSGVGKNIQYF. In DNA form, the CDR3 reads TGTGCCAGCAGTGGACAATCAGGGGTGGGCAAAAACATTCAGTACTTC. The whole variable domain, filled in from reference TRBV25-1 and TRBJ2-4, reads EADIYQTPRYLVIGTGKKITLECSQTMGHDKMYWYQQDPGMELHLIHYSYGVNSTEKGDLSSESTVSRIRTEHFPLTLESARPSHTSQYLCASSGQSGVGKNIQYFGAGTRLSVL.

This CDR3 reads CASSSWDSIYGYTF. The DNA for the CDR3 is TGCGCCAGCAGCTCGTGGGACTCCATCTATGGCTACACCTTC. This chain connects TRBV5-1 to TRBJ1-2; tentative D call: TRBD1 (5 bases). Germline lookup yields CDR1 SGHRS and CDR2 YFSETQ. The CDR3 spans 14 residues. The V end lost 3 bases, the J end lost 4 bases, and 13 bases lay between the germline ends.

This chain uses TRBV19 with TRBJ2-5; tentative D call: TRBD1 (6 bases). The CDR3 is 13 residues long. Germline lookup yields CDR1 LNHDA and CDR2 SQIVND (reference sequence). The ends were cut back, 3 bases at V and 4 bases at J, with 9 bases in the middle. The CDR3 region is CASSILRGETQYF. CDR3 in DNA: TGTGCCAGTAGTATTCTCAGGGGAGAGACCCAGTACTTC.

The V and J genes are TRBV5-8 and TRBJ1-1, with D hard to call. Germline CDR1 is SGHTS and CDR2 is YDEGEE. V was shortened by 1 base and J by 2 bases, with 6 bases between the two germline ends. CDR3 size: 13 residues. CDR3 sequence (DNA): TGTGCCAGCAGCTTGCGGGGAAACACTGAAGCTTTCTTT. It specifies CASSLRGNTEAFF.

The V and J genes are TRBV4-3 and TRBJ2-3, with 10 bases fitting TRBD1. Germline CDR1 is LGHNA and CDR2 is YSLEER. V trimming: 4 bases; J trimming: 4 bases; junction bases outside the gene matches: 5. The CDR3 sequence is 15 residues long. In nucleotides, the CDR3 is TGCGCCAGCAGCCTCTGGGACAGGGGCGCAGATACGCAGTATTTT. It is translated as CASSLWDRGADTQYF.

This clone appeared a single time. This rearrangement joins TRBV5-5 to TRBJ1-4; the match to TRBD1 covers 8 bases. Trimming at V came to 4 bases and at J to 14 bases, leaving 10 bases not matched to a gene. This CDR3 has 13 amino acids. Germline CDR1 is SGHKS and CDR2 is YYEKEE (reference sequence). The CDR3 spells CASSQTDRERLFF. CDR3 nucleotides: TGTGCCAGCAGCCAGACGGACAGGGAACGGCTGTTTTTT.

The rearrangement joins TRBV6-1 to TRBJ2-7; D ambiguous. This CDR3 comprises 14 residues. The germline V and J ends were trimmed by 2 bases and 0 bases, with 8 bases remaining between them. CDR1 MNHNS and CDR2 SASEGT come from the germline V gene. DNA of the CDR3: TGTGCCAGCAGTGAAAGTCTAAGCTCCTACGAGCAGTACTTC. It codes for CASSESLSSYEQYF.

This clone was observed once. The V and J genes are TRBV10-3 and TRBJ2-7; TRBD2 is a possible D gene (6 bases). V lost 4 bases to trimming and J lost 3 bases, with 13 bases between them. Germline-derived CDR1 and CDR2 are ENHRY and SYGVKD. This CDR3 is built from 14 residues. The CDR3 sequence: CAISVGGESYEQYF. In nucleotides, the CDR3 is TGTGCCATCAGTGTTGGCGGGGAAAGCTACGAGCAGTACTTC.

The chain joins TRBV5-1 to TRBJ2-5; 8 bases line up with TRBD2. After removal of 2 bases from V and 5 bases from J, the junction contained 14 bases not matched to a gene. Germline V gene lookup returns CDR1 SGHRS and CDR2 YFSETQ. The CDR3 contains 17 residues. The CDR3 DNA sequence: TGCGCCAGCAGCTTCGACCGGGGGGGAAACAGCGGGGAGACCCAGTACTTC. Its translation is CASSFDRGGNSGETQYF.